This TCR beta chain is from a study of shared clonotypes between healthy human individuals. Study-level background: There were three CD4 naive, three CD4 memory, two CD8 naive and one CD8 memory plates per donor.

TCRdb keeps only in-frame clones here, not all; method: immunoSEQ multiplex PCR. This sample has about 2.4 million clones; 80% to 95% occur once, and the top ten carry roughly 0.36%. On this clone itself: Its antigen is currently unknown.

The CDR3 is 15 amino acids. Looked up from germline, CDR1 is SGHTA and CDR2 is FQGTGA. V shed 5 bases, J shed 4 bases, and the junction held 9 bases outside the gene matches. Study-level results: Naive CD4 clonotypes overlapped across several donors at roughly 5.1%. The researchers took only blood, and tissue repertoires probably look different.

Sequencing input: naive CD4+ T cells from PBMCs. Subset denoted: CD45RA+ positively selected. This chain connects TRBV7-3 to TRBJ2-7, with 9 bases identical to TRBD2. The sequence came from a man aged 18 to 30 in good health. Some clones in this sample may be carry-over from other donors' samples. Here the CDR3 reads CASSPGGTSNYEQYF. CDR3 sequence (DNA): TGTGCCAGCAGCCCCGGAGGGACTAGCAATTACGAGCAGTACTTC. Together with reference TRBV7-3 and TRBJ2-7, the CDR3 gives the full variable domain: GAGVSQTPSNKVTEKGKYVELRCDPISGHTALYWYRQSLGQGPEFLIYFQGTGAADDSGLPNDRFFAVRPEGSVSTLKIQRTERGDSAVYLCASSPGGTSNYEQYFGPGTRLTVT.